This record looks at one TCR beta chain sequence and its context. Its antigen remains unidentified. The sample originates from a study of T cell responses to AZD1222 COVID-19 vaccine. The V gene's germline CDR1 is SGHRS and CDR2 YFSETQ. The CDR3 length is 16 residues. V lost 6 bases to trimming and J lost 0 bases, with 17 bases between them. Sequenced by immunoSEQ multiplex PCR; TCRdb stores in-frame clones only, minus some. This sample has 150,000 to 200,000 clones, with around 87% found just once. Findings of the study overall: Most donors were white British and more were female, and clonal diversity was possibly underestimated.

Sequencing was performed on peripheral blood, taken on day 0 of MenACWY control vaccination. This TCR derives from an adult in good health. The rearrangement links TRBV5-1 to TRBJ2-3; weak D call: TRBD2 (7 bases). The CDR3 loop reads CASKRGGHTSTDTQYF. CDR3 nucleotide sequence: TGCGCCAGCAAAAGGGGGGGTCATACTAGCACAGATACGCAGTATTTT.